The rows below give T cell receptor beta chains drawn from one sample of a study of cytomegalovirus exposure and HLA in healthy donors. Method: immunoSEQ multiplex PCR; TCRdb's copy keeps in-frame clones and lacks some. The table has about 180,000 clones, around 87% seen once; the top ten hold roughly 1.4%. The sample taken for sequencing was PBMCs. The receptor set was obtained from a woman aged 25-40 years in good health and CMV-seronegative. The CDR3 runs from the conserved cysteine through the conserved F or W. A D gene is named only where the DNA matches it firmly.

14,TRBJ1-2,TRBV5-6,-,CASSPRLGVSGYTF,TGTGCCAGCAGCCCGCGTTTAGGGGTGAGTGGCTACACCTTC
15,TRBJ2-1,TRBV5-1,TRBD2,CASSLTSGVNNEQFF,TGCGCCAGCAGCTTGACTAGCGGGGTCAACAATGAGCAGTTCTTC
15,TRBJ1-3,TRBV4-2,-,CASSQEAGPGNTIYF,TGTGCCAGCAGCCAAGAGGCAGGGCCTGGAAACACCATATATTTT
13,TRBJ1-2,TRBV27,-,CASRQSANYGYTF,TGTGCCAGCAGACAGAGTGCTAACTATGGCTACACCTTC
15,TRBJ1-2,TRBV9,TRBD1,CASSGNPGQGGGYTF,TGTGCCAGCAGCGGTAATCCGGGACAGGGTGGGGGCTACACCTTC
14,TRBJ1-6,TRBV10-3,-,CAISESSGVSPLHF,TGTGCCATCAGTGAGTCGTCCGGGGTTTCACCCCTCCACTTT
15,TRBJ2-2,TRBV6-1,-,CASRPQGLGTGELFF,TGTGCCAGCCGTCCCCAGGGGTTAGGCACCGGGGAGCTGTTTTTT
19,TRBJ1-6,TRBV30,-,CAWETGGPRRSSYNSPLHF,TGTGCCTGGGAGACCGGGGGACCCCGAAGGAGCTCCTATAATTCACCCCTCCACTTT
15,TRBJ1-1,TRBV4-1,-,CASSPQGGLNTEAFF,TGCGCCAGCAGCCCCCAGGGAGGGCTAAACACTGAAGCTTTCTTT
14,TRBJ2-1,TRBV14,-,CASSQEMVGGEQFF,TGTGCCAGCAGCCAAGAAATGGTGGGGGGTGAGCAGTTCTTC
13,TRBJ1-2,TRBV5-6,-,CASSFHITGGYTF,TGTGCCAGCAGTTTCCACATAACAGGGGGCTACACCTTC
17,TRBJ1-2,TRBV5-1,TRBD1,CASSLGLQPGQGDGYTF,TGCGCCAGCAGCTTGGGCCTTCAGCCGGGACAGGGGGATGGCTACACCTTC
16,TRBJ2-1,TRBV2,TRBD2,CASNTQGGLAGNEQFF,TGTGCCAGCAATACCCAGGGGGGACTAGCGGGGAATGAGCAGTTCTTC
15,TRBJ1-3,TRBV27,-,CASSPNTGLGNTIYF,TGTGCCAGCAGCCCTAATACAGGGCTCGGAAACACCATATATTTT
14,TRBJ1-2,TRBV10-2,TRBD1,CASSAGQARRGYTF,TGCGCCAGCAGTGCGGGACAGGCGAGGAGGGGCTACACCTTC
16,TRBJ1-5,TRBV19,-,CASSMSAHYSNQPQHF,TGTGCCAGTAGTATGTCGGCACACTATAGCAATCAGCCCCAGCATTTT
17,TRBJ2-1,TRBV7-9,-,CASPEPRMERTYNEQFF,TGTGCCAGCCCCGAACCAAGGATGGAGCGAACCTACAATGAGCAGTTCTTC